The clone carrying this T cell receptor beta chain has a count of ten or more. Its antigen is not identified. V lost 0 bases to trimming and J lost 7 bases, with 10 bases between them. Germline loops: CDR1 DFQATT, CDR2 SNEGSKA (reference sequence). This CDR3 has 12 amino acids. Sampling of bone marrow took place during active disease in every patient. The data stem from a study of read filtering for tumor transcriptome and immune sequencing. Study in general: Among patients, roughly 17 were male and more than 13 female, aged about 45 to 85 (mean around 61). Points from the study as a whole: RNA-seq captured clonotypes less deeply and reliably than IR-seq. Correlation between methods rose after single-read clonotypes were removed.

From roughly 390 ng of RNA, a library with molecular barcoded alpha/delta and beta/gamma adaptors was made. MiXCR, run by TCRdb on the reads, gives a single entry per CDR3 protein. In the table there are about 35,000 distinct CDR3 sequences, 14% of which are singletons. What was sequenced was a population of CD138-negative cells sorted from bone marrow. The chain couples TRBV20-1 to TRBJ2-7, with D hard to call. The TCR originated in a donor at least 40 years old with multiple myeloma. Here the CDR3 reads CSARDLVREQYF. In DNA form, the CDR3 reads TGCAGTGCTAGAGATCTTGTAAGGGAGCAGTACTTC.